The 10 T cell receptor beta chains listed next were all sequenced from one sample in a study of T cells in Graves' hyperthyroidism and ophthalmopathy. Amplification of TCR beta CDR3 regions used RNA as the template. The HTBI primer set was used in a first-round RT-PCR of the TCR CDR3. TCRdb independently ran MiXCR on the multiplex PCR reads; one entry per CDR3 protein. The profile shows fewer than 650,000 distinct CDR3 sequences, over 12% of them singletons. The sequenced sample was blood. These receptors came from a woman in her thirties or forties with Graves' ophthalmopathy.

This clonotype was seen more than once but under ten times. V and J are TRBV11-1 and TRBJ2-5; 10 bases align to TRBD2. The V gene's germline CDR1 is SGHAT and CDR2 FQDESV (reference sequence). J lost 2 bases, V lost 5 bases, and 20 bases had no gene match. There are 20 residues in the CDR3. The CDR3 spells CASSRRRGNEAGGSQETQYF. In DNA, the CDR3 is TGTGCCAGCAGCCGAAGGAGAGGGAATGAAGCGGGAGGGTCTCAAGAGACCCAGTACTTC.

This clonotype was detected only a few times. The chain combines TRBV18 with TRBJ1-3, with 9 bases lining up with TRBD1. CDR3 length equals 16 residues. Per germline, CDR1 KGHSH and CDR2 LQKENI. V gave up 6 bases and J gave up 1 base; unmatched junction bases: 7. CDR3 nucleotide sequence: TGTGCCAGCTCGCTGGACAGGGGATTTTCTGGAAACACCATATATTTT. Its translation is CASSLDRGFSGNTIYF.

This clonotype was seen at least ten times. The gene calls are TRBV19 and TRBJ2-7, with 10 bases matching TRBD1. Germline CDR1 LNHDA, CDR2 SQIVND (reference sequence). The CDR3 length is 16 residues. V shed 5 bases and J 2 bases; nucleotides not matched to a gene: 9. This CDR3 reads CASSPESGTGAYEQYF. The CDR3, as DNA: TGTGCCAGTAGTCCTGAATCCGGGACAGGGGCCTACGAGCAGTACTTC. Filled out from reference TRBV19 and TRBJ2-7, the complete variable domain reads DGGITQSPKYLFRKEGQNVTLSCEQNLNHDAMYWYRQDPGQGLRLIYYSQIVNDFQKGDIAEGYSVSREKKESFPLTVTSAQKNPTAFYLCASSPESGTGAYEQYFGPGTRLTVT.

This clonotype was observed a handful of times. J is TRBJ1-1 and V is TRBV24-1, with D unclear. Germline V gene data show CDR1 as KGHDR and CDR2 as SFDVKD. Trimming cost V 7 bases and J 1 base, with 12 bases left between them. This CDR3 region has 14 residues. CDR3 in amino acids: CATRNSRGNTEAFF. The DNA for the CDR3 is TGTGCCACCAGAAACTCCCGGGGGAACACTGAAGCTTTCTTT.

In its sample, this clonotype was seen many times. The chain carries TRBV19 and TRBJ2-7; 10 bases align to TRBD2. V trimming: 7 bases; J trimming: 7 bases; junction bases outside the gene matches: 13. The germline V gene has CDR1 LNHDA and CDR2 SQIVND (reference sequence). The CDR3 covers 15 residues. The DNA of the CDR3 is TGTGCCAGTACAGGGGGTACTAGCGGGGCCTGGGAGCAGTACTTC. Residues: CASTGGTSGAWEQYF.

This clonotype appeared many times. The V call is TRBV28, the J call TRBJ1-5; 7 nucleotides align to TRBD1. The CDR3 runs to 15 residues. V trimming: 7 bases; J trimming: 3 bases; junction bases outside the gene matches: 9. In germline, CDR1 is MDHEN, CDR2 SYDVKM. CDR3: CASNRGGQNNQPQHF. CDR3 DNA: TGTGCCAGCAACAGAGGGGGACAGAACAATCAGCCCCAGCATTTT.

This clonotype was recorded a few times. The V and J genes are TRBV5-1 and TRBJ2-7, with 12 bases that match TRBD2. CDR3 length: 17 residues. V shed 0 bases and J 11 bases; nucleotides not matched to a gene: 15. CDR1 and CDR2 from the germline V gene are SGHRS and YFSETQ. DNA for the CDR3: TGCGCCAGCAGCTTGGAAGGGAGGCTGACTAGCGGGAGCTGGGAGTACTTC. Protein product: CASSLEGRLTSGSWEYF.

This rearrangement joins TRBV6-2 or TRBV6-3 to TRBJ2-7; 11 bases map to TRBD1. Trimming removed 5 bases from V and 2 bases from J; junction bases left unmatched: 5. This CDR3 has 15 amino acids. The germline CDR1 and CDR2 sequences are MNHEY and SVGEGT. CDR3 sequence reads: CASSIGTGGTYEQYF. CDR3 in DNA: TGTGCCAGCAGTATTGGGACAGGGGGGACCTACGAGCAGTACTTC.

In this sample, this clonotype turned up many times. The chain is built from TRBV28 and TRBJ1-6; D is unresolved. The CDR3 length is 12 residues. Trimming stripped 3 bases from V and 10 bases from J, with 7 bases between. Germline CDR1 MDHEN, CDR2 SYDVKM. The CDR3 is CASSLPVSPLHF. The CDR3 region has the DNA TGTGCCAGCAGTTTGCCCGTCTCACCCCTCCACTTT.

CDR3 loop: CASTRGLSYEQYF. Here the CDR3 DNA reads TGTGCCAGCACTCGCGGACTTTCCTACGAGCAGTACTTC. The rearrangement links TRBV6-1 to TRBJ2-7; D may be TRBD2 (5 bases). This CDR3 is 13 amino acids long. Looked up from germline, CDR1 is MNHNS and CDR2 is SASEGT. Trimming cost V 7 bases and J 1 base, with 11 bases left between them.